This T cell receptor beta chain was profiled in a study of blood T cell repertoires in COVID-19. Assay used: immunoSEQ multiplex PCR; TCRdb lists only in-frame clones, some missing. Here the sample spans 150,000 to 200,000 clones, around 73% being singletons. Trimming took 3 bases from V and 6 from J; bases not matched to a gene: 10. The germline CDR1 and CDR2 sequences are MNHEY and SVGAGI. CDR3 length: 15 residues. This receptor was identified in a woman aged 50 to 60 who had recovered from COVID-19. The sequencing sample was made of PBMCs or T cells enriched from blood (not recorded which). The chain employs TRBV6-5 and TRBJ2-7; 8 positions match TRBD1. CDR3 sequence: CASSYGDRIGGEQYF. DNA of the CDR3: TGTGCCAGCAGTTATGGGGACAGGATAGGGGGCGAGCAGTACTTC.